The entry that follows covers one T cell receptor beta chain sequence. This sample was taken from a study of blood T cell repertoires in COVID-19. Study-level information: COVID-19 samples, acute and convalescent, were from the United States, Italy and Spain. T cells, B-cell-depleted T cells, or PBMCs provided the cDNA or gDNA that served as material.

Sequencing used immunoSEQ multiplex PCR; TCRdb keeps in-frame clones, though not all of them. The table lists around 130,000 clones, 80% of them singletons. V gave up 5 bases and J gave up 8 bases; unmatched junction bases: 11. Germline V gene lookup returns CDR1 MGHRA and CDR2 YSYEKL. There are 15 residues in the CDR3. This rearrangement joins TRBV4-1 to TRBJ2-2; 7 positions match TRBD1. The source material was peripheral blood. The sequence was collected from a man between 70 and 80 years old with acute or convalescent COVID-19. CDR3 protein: CASSNKGATPGELFF. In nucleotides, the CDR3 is TGCGCCAGCAGCAACAAGGGGGCAACTCCGGGGGAGCTGTTTTTT.